This TCR beta chain stems from a study of T cell responses to AZD1222 COVID-19 vaccine. V was trimmed by 2 bases and J by 0 bases, leaving 8 bases between them. CDR1 MNHEY and CDR2 SVGAGI come from the germline V gene. The CDR3 totals 15 residues. The data were produced by immunoSEQ multiplex PCR, yet TCRdb's version contains in-frame clones alone and is incomplete. This table has 130,000 or so clones, roughly 93% appearing once. This chain connects TRBV6-5 to TRBJ2-1, with unresolved D. Sequencing used peripheral blood, obtained on day 0 of AZD1222 vaccination. The TCR comes from an adult in good health. The CDR3 DNA reads TGTGCCAGCAGTTACCAGCCTAGCTCCTACAATGAGCAGTTCTTC. This translates into CASSYQPSSYNEQFF.